The T cell receptor beta chain under discussion was sequenced for a study of cytomegalovirus exposure and HLA in healthy donors. The V gene lost 3 bases and the J gene lost 4 bases, with 6 bases spanning the gap. This CDR3 contains 11 residues. In germline, CDR1 is SQVTM, CDR2 ANQGSEA. Primers for the PCR totalled 60 Vbeta and 13 Jbeta. Profiled with immunoSEQ multiplex PCR; TCRdb holds only in-frame clones, not every one. The sample carries 200,000 or so clones, under 70% recorded once. The chain employs TRBV29-1 and TRBJ1-1; no clear D. The sequencing sample was made of PBMCs. The source of this sequence is a man aged 35 to 55 in good health and CMV-seropositive. The chain's CDR3 is CSVELRTEAFF. CDR3 coding DNA: TGCAGCGTTGAGCTGCGCACTGAAGCTTTCTTT. The complete variable domain, with remaining parts taken from reference TRBV29-1 and TRBJ1-1, reads SAVISQKPSRDICQRGTSLTIQCQVDSQVTMMFWYRQQPGQSLTLIATANQGSEATYESGFVIDKFPISRPNLTFSTLTVSNMSPEDSSIYLCSVELRTEAFFGQGTRLTVV.